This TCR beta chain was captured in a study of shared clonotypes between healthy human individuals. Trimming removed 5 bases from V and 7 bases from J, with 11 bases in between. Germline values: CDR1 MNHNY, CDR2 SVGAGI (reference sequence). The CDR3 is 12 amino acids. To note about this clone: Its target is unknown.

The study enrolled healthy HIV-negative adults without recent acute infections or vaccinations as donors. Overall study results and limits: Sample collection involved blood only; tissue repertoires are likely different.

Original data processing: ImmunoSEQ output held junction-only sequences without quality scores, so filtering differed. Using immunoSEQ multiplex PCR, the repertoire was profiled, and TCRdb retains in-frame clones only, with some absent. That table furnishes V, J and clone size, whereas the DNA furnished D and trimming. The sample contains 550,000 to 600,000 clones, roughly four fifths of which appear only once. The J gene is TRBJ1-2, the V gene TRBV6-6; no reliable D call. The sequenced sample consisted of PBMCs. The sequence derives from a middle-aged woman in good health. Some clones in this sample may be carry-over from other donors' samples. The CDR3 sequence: CASSDPGSGYTF. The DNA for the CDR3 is TGTGCCAGCAGTGACCCCGGCAGTGGCTACACCTTC.